This T cell receptor (beta chain) appears in the sequencing data of a study of T cells in Graves' hyperthyroidism and ophthalmopathy. Regarding the study as a whole: Model-based prediction identified ophthalmopathy a median approximately 6.2 months prior to its onset.

Comment on this clonotype: Antigen: not known.

Hyperthyroidism, newly diagnosed and lasting under 2 months, affected patients aged 18 to 65. Uncontrolled infection, other autoimmune disease, pregnancy or lactation barred patients from enrollment. Every diagnosis used clinical symptoms, serum thyroxine and TRAb, thyroid ultrasound and orbital computed tomography. Germline V gene data show CDR1 as ENHRY and CDR2 as SYGVKD. The CDR3 runs 16 residues. V shed 3 bases, J shed 10 bases, and the junction held 8 bases outside the gene matches. Amplification of TCR beta CDR3 regions was performed using RNA transcripts as template. The TCR CDR3 was amplified in a first-round RT-PCR using the HTBI primer set. TCRdb recomputed calls from the multiplex PCR reads with MiXCR, one row per CDR3 protein. The sample lists about 580,000 distinct CDR3 sequences, about 45% occurring once.

The sequenced sample consisted of peripheral blood or thyroid tissue (not recorded which). The chain couples TRBV10-3 to TRBJ1-6; 11 bases match TRBD1. The TCR was taken from a woman under 30 with Graves' hyperthyroidism. CDR3 coding DNA: TGTGCCATCAGTGATACCTCGGACAGGGGGCAATCACCCCTCCACTTT. Translated: CAISDTSDRGQSPLHF.